This T cell receptor (beta chain) was documented in a study of technical replicates of blood from several donors. V was pared by 0 bases and J by 7 bases, with 24 bases between. Germline V CDR1 and CDR2: SGHDN, FVKESK. The CDR3 length is 18 residues. Libraries were prepared by immunoSEQ multiplex PCR; TCRdb keeps only in-frame clonotypes and omits some of them. The repertoire holds 72,000 or so clones, with approximately 96% as singletons. The chain joins TRBV14 to TRBJ1-2, with D unclear. The material sequenced was T cells isolated from PBMCs. The receptor comes from a human donor in good health. The CDR3 DNA reads as TGTGCCAGCAGCCAAGAGAGTCTGGAAAGGGAACTAGTCTCTGGCTACACCTTC. It codes for CASSQESLERELVSGYTF.